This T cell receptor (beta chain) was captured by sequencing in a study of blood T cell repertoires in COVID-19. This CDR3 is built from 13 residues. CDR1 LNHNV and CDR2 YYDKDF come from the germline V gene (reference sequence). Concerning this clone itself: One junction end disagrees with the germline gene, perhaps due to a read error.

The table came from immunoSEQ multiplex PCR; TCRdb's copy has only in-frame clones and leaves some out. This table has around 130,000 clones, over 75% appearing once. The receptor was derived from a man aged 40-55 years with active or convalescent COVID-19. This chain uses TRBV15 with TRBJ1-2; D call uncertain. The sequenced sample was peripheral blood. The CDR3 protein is CATGRGRDYGYTF. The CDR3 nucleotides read TGTGCCACCGGCAGAGGTCGGGACTATGGCTACACCTTC.